These T cell receptor beta chains were read from a single sample in a study of neoadjuvant nivolumab and ipilimumab in lung cancer. Measured with immunoSEQ multiplex PCR; TCRdb has only the in-frame clones, and not every one. The sample yields roughly 39,000 clones, 80% to 90% seen once. Here the sequenced sample was peripheral blood, taken before neoadjuvant nivolumab, alone or with ipilimumab. All receptors derive from an adult with non-small cell lung cancer. The CDR3 runs from the conserved cysteine through the conserved F or W. A D gene is named only where the DNA matches it firmly. Size values are once, few and many counts, or a class for expanded clones, and some rows have none.

TRBV18	TRBD1	TRBJ1-1	few	CASSPSAGGAGTEAFF
TRBV5-4	-	TRBJ2-3	-	CASSPPAAGSSTDTQYF
TRBV18	-	TRBJ2-1	few	CASSPPWRVTVYNEQFF
TRBV2	-	TRBJ2-5	-	CASKGQGSETQYF
TRBV6-1	-	TRBJ1-1	-	CASSESGVAFF
TRBV11-2	-	TRBJ2-7	-	CASSLDSLSYEQYF
TRBV4-3	TRBD2	TRBJ2-2	-	CASGTSGNTGELFF
TRBV6-1	-	TRBJ1-2	-	CASSEQVGSYGYTF
TRBV10-3	TRBD2	TRBJ2-7	-	CAIGGSSNYEQYF
TRBV2	TRBD1	TRBJ2-5	-	CASSGDRVSGFETQYF
TRBV7-6	-	TRBJ2-2	once	CASSLGSPPGELFF
TRBV7-2	-	TRBJ2-1	-	CASSAQYNNEQFF
TRBV7-2	TRBD2	TRBJ2-1	-	CASSPRGGLAGVPEQFF
TRBV11-3	-	TRBJ2-1	-	CASSLGQGDEQFF
TRBV5-1	-	TRBJ2-5	-	CASSLGTGAQETQYF
TRBV27	TRBD2	TRBJ2-7	once	CASSYLAGGRSSYEQYF
TRBV28	-	TRBJ2-3	-	CASRPDTDTQYF
TRBV4-3	-	TRBJ2-5	-	CASSPSLEETQYF
TRBV30	TRBD1	TRBJ1-2	-	CACSHRVGQGLTLNYGYTF
TRBV6-6	-	TRBJ1-2	few	CASTPIREAGGYTF
TRBV6-6	-	TRBJ1-1	-	CATSPATENTEAFF
TRBV7-3	TRBD2	TRBJ2-3	-	CASSLGLAGVTDTQYF
TRBV5-1	TRBD1	TRBJ2-1	-	CASSRVTGGLGFGNEQFF
TRBV6-4	TRBD2	TRBJ2-3	-	CASSEREGRDTQYF
TRBV11-2	TRBD1	TRBJ1-2	-	CASSLGTGSSSEGYTF
TRBV5-1	TRBD2	TRBJ2-1	-	CASSLVQREGNEQFF
TRBV11-1	TRBD2	TRBJ2-1	-	CASSSGTRPSGEQFF
TRBV19	-	TRBJ1-2	-	CASSGTWGYTF
TRBV18	-	TRBJ2-3	-	CASSPPGQSPDTQYF
TRBV30	-	TRBJ1-5	-	CAWSVLGQPQHF
TRBV19	TRBD1	TRBJ1-2	-	CATHGDRAYGYTF
TRBV6-4	-	TRBJ2-6	-	CASSEQGLAGANVLTF